This entry lists 8 T cell receptor beta chains sequenced from one sample in a study of cytomegalovirus exposure and HLA in healthy donors. 60 Vbeta and 13 Jbeta primers were used in PCR. Using immunoSEQ multiplex PCR, the repertoire was profiled, and TCRdb retains in-frame clones only, with some absent. The data contain 100,000 to 150,000 clones, 79% of them singletons. Sequencing was performed on PBMCs. These receptors were taken from a male donor in good health and CMV-seronegative.

V gene TRBV4-1 combines with J gene TRBJ2-7, with D unclear. CDR3 length: 14 amino acids. Between the trimmed V and J ends, which lost 1 base and 2 bases, there was a span of 9 bases. Per the germline V gene, CDR1 is MGHRA and CDR2 is YSYEKL. The CDR3 region has the DNA TGCGCCAGCAGCCAAGTTGGCGGAACCTACGAGCAGTACTTC. As protein: CASSQVGGTYEQYF.

This chain joins TRBV29-1 and TRBJ2-1; the D gene is possibly TRBD2 (5 bases). Germline CDR1 SQVTM, CDR2 ANQGSEA. CDR3 length: 11 amino acids. V dropped 2 bases and J dropped 8 bases, with 7 bases sitting between them. DNA for the CDR3: TGCAGCGTTGAACCGGGGTATGAGCAGTTCTTC. Its translation is CSVEPGYEQFF.

The rearrangement links TRBV6-1 to TRBJ1-5; D is possibly TRBD1 (5 bases). The V end was cut by 6 bases, the J end by 4 bases, with 7 bases between. CDR1 and CDR2 from the germline V gene are MNHNS and SASEGT. The CDR3 sequence is 12 residues long. CDR3 protein: CASRAGNQPQHF. The CDR3 nucleotides read TGTGCCAGCAGAGCAGGGAATCAGCCCCAGCATTTT.

The rearrangement joins TRBV7-2 to TRBJ2-2, with a tentative D call TRBD2 (5 bases). CDR3 size: 16 residues. V lost 2 bases and J 1 base, leaving 11 bases between the germline ends. Per the germline V gene, CDR1 is SGHTA and CDR2 is FQGNSA. The CDR3 coding sequence is TGTGCCAGCAGCTTAACGAGGGTTCAGAACACCGGGGAGCTGTTTTTT. This translates into CASSLTRVQNTGELFF.

The chain combines TRBV5-5 with TRBJ2-7; 10 nucleotides agree with TRBD1. The CDR3 is 13 amino acids. Germline CDR1 and CDR2: SGHKS and YYEKEE (reference sequence). V shed 7 bases and J 2 bases; nucleotides not matched to a gene: 3. The CDR3 loop is CASGTGATYEQYF. The CDR3 DNA reads TGTGCCAGCGGGACAGGGGCCACCTACGAGCAGTACTTC.

This chain's CDR3 is CAWSPGQGAFQETQYF. The DNA for the CDR3 is TGTGCCTGGAGTCCAGGACAGGGGGCCTTTCAAGAGACCCAGTACTTC. The chain employs TRBV30 and TRBJ2-5; the match to TRBD1 covers 11 bases. Germline loops: CDR1 GTSNPN, CDR2 SVGIG (reference sequence). The ends lost 2 bases at V and 2 bases at J; junction bases unmatched: 7. The CDR3 runs to 16 residues. The full variable domain, in which reference TRBV30 and TRBJ2-5 provide the parts outside the CDR3, is SQTIHQWPATLVQPVGSPLSLECTVEGTSNPNLYWYRQAAGRGLQLLFYSVGIGQISSEVPQNLSASRPQDRQFILSSKKLLLSDSGFYLCAWSPGQGAFQETQYFGPGTRLLVL.

The chain links TRBV5-1 to TRBJ1-3, with a tentative D call TRBD1 (6 bases). The V gene lost 0 bases and the J gene lost 0 bases, with 10 bases spanning the gap. Germline CDR1 and CDR2: SGHRS and YFSETQ. CDR3 size: 16 residues. CDR3 coding DNA: TGCGCCAGCAGCTTGGATTCGACAGGCTCTGGAAACACCATATATTTT. Encoded protein: CASSLDSTGSGNTIYF.

The V gene is TRBV29-1, the J gene TRBJ1-4; D is ambiguous. The V end lost 3 bases, the J end lost 11 bases, and 10 bases lay between the germline ends. The CDR3 consists of 11 residues. Germline V gene sequence: CDR1 SQVTM, CDR2 ANQGSEA. The CDR3 loop reads CSVEAGIKLFF. CDR3 nucleotide sequence: TGCAGCGTTGAGGCGGGAATTAAACTGTTTTTT.